This is a list of T cell receptor beta chains from one sample in a study of CD8 T cells in ankylosing spondylitis. TCRdb fed the 5' RACE reads into MiXCR, producing one record per CDR3 protein. The sample lists 800,000 to 900,000 distinct CDR3 sequences, 10% to 15% occurring once. Sequenced input: blood, either unsorted or a sorted T cell fraction (not recorded which). All receptors come from a male donor with ankylosing spondylitis. CDR3s include the opening cysteine and the closing phenylalanine or tryptophan. The D gene is left open where the match is weak. Only part of the rows carry a size: once, few, many, or a class if the clone is expanded.

>TRBV21-1|NA|TRBJ2-2|NA
TGTGCCAGCAGCAAGACTAGCGGGAGTTCCGTCGGGGAGCTGTTTTTT
CASSKTSGSSVGELFF
>TRBV10-3|many|TRBJ2-7|NA
TGTGCCATCAGTGATGACAGAGGTAGAGTCGAGCAGTACTTC
CAISDDRGRVEQYF
>TRBV20-1|few|TRBJ1-2|NA
TGCAGTGCTCAAAAACGGGAAGGGAGCTATGGCTACACCTTC
CSAQKREGSYGYTF
>TRBV10-3|many|TRBJ2-2|NA
TGTGCCATCAGTGAGCTGGAAGAGCTGTTTTTT
CAISELEELFF
>TRBV20-1|NA|TRBJ2-5|TRBD1
TGCAGTGCTACCAGACAGGGGATTGGGGAGACCCAGTACTTC
CSATRQGIGETQYF
>TRBV10-3|NA|TRBJ2-3|NA
TGTGCCATCAGTGAGCCTTTTTTTCGACAGGTAAAACCGCAGTATTTT
CAISEPFFRQVKPQYF
>TRBV20-1|few|TRBJ2-1|NA
TGCAGTGCACGCGGAGGTCGGAATGAGCAGTTCTTC
CSARGGRNEQFF
>TRBV3-1|NA|TRBJ2-3|TRBD2
TGTGCCAGCAGCCAAGATCTTTTGGGACTAGCGGGAGCAACATTAGATACGCAGTATTTT
CASSQDLLGLAGATLDTQYF
>TRBV11-2|NA|TRBJ2-7|NA
TGTGCCAGCAGCTTAGTACCCTCCACGGGACCCCCTTTGTACTTC
CASSLVPSTGPPLYF
>TRBV20-1|NA|TRBJ2-7|NA
TGCAGTGCTTCCGAAAGGGGAGTCGGTTACGAGCAGTACTTC
CSASERGVGYEQYF
>TRBV4-3|NA|TRBJ1-2|NA
TGCGCCAGCAGCCAAGATTTGGGCGTAAATCGGGACTATGGCTACACCTTC
CASSQDLGVNRDYGYTF
>TRBV28|NA|TRBJ2-5|NA
TGTGCCAGCAGGGAACGGGTCGTCGTAGAGACCCAGTACTTC
CASRERVVVETQYF
>TRBV12-3/TRBV12-4|many|TRBJ1-2|TRBD1
TGTGCCAGCAGTTTTACAGGGGAGTATGGCTACACCTTC
CASSFTGEYGYTF
>TRBV27|few|TRBJ2-3|TRBD2
TGTGCCAGCAGTGCTCTAGCGGGAGGTGTCACTAGCACAGATACGCAGTATTTT
CASSALAGGVTSTDTQYF
>TRBV5-1|many|TRBJ2-7|TRBD1
TGTGCCAGCAGCCCGGGACAGGGGGCATGGGAGCAGTACTTC
CASSPGQGAWEQYF
>TRBV25-1|NA|TRBJ2-1|NA
TGTGCCAGCAGTGAATGGTCCCAACAGTTCTTC
CASSEWSQQFF
>TRBV7-3|NA|TRBJ1-6|NA
TGTGCCAGCAGCTTATCTGGCTTTCGGTCACCCCTCCACTTT
CASSLSGFRSPLHF
>TRBV6-2/TRBV6-3|few|TRBJ2-1|NA
TGTGCCAGCAGTCGCTTCGATTACAATGAGCAGTTCTTC
CASSRFDYNEQFF
>TRBV6-2/TRBV6-3|NA|TRBJ2-7|NA
TGTGCCAGCAGTTACTACACCGGGACCAGGTACGAGCAGTACTTC
CASSYYTGTRYEQYF
>TRBV20-1|few|TRBJ1-5|NA
TGCAGTGCTAGGGGTGGGGGGCCATATCAGCCCCAGCATTTT
CSARGGGPYQPQHF
>TRBV5-1|NA|TRBJ2-1|TRBD1
TGCGCCAGCGAATTGACAGGGGGCTCCTACAATGAGCAGTTCTTC
CASELTGGSYNEQFF
>TRBV29-1|many|TRBJ2-7|NA
TGCAGCGTTGCGGGCAGCGCTAGCTCCTACGAGCAGTACTTC
CSVAGSASSYEQYF
>TRBV4-2|few|TRBJ2-1|NA
TGTGCCAGCAGCCAAGCCCATGGGATTTACAATGAGCAGTTCTTC
CASSQAHGIYNEQFF
>TRBV9|few|TRBJ2-2|NA
TGTGCCAGCAGCACCAGCGGTAGCACCGGGGAGCTGTTTTTT
CASSTSGSTGELFF
>TRBV6-5|NA|TRBJ1-6|TRBD1
TGTGCCAGCAGTTACTCGAGCAGGGGGGGAAACCATAATTCACCCCTCCACTTT
CASSYSSRGGNHNSPLHF
>TRBV7-2|many|TRBJ1-5|NA
TGTGCCAGCAGCAAAAACGGGGCTGGGACCAATCAGCCCCAGCATTTT
CASSKNGAGTNQPQHF
>TRBV20-1|NA|TRBJ1-1|NA
TGCAGTGCCCAGCGCGTTGAAGCTTTCTTT
CSAQRVEAFF
>TRBV9|few|TRBJ2-6|TRBD1
TGTGCCAGCAGCGTAGTAGGGGGACAGGGGAGCTCTGGGGCCAACGTCCTGACTTTC
CASSVVGGQGSSGANVLTF